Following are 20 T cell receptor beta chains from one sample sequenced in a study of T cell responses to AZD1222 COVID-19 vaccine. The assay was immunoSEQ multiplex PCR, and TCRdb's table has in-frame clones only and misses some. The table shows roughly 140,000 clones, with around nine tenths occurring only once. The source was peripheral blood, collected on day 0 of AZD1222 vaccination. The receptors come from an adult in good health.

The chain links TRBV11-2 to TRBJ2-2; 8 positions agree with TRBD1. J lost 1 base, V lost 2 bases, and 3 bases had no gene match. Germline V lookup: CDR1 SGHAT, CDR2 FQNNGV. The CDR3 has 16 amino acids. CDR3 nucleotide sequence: TGTGCCAGCAGCTTAACCGGGACAGGGAACACCGGGGAGCTGTTTTTT. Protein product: CASSLTGTGNTGELFF.

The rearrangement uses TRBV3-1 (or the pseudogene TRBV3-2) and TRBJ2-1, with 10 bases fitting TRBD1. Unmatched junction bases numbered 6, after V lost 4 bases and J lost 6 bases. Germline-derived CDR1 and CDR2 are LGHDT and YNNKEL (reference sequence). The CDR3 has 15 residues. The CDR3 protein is CASSLRGQGVNEQFF. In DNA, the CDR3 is TGTGCCAGCAGCCTGAGAGGACAGGGGGTCAATGAGCAGTTCTTC.

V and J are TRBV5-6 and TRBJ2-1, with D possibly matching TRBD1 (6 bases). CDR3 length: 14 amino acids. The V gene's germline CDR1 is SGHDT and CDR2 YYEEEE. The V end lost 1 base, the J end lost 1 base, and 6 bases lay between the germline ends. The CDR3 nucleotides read TGTGCCAGCAGCTTGCAGGGGTCCTACAATGAGCAGTTCTTC. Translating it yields CASSLQGSYNEQFF.

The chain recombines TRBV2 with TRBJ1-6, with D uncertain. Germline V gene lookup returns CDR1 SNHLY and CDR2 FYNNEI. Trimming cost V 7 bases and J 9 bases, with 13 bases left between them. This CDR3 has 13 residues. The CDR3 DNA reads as TGTGCCAGCACGCCAGATTTGAGTTCACCCCTCCACTTT. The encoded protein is CASTPDLSSPLHF. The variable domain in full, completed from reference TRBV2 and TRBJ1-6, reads EPEVTQTPSHQVTQMGQEVILRCVPISNHLYFYWYRQILGQKVEFLVSFYNNEISEKSEIFDDQFSVERPDGSNFTLKIRSTKLEDSAMYFCASTPDLSSPLHFGNGTRLTVT.

CDR3 protein: CASSYVARTQPQHF. The CDR3 DNA reads as TGTGCCAGCAGTTATGTGGCTCGTACTCAGCCCCAGCATTTT. V usage is TRBV6-5 and J usage is TRBJ1-5; D not resolved. CDR1 and CDR2 (germline): MNHEY, SVGAGI. The V end lost 3 bases, the J end lost 6 bases, and 12 bases lay between the germline ends. The CDR3 extends over 14 amino acids.

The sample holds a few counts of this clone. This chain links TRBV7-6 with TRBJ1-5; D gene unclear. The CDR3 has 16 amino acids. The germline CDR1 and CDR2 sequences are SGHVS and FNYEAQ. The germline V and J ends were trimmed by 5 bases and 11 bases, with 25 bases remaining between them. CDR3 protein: CASSPHLVLFWSAQHF. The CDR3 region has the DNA TGTGCCAGCAGCCCCCACTTGGTCCTCTTTTGGTCAGCCCAGCATTTT.

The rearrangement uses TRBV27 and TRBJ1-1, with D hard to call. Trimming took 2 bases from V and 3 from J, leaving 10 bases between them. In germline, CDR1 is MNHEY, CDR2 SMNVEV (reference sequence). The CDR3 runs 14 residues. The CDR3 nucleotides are TGTGCCAGCAGTTTAAACGGGTTGGACACTGAAGCTTTCTTT. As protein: CASSLNGLDTEAFF.

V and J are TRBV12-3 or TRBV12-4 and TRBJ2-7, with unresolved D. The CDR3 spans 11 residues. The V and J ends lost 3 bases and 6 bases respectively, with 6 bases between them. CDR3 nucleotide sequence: TGTGCCAGCAGTTTTCGGACCGAGCAGTACTTC. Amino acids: CASSFRTEQYF.

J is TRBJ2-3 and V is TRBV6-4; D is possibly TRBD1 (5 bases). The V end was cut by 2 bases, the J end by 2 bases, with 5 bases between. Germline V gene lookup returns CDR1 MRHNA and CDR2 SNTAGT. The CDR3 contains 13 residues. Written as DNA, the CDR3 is TGTGCCAGCAGTGACGGGGCCACAGATACGCAGTATTTT. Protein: CASSDGATDTQYF.

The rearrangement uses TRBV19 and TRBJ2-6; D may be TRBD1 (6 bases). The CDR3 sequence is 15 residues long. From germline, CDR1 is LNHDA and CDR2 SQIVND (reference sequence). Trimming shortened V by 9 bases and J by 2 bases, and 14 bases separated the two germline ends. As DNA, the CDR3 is TGTGCCAGCACAGGGAATCCCCCTGGGGCCAACGTCCTGACTTTC. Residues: CASTGNPPGANVLTF.

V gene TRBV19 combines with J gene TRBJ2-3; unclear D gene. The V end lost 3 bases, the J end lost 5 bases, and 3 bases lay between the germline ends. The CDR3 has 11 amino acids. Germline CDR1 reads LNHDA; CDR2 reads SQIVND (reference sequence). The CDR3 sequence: CASSIVDTQYF. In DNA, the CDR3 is TGTGCCAGTAGTATTGTAGATACGCAGTATTTT.

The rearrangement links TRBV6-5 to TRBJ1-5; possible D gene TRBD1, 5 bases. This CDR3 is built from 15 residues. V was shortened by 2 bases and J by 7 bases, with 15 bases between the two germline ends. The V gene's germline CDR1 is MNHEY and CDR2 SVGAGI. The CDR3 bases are TGTGCCAGCAGTTACGGGGCAGGGTTTGGGCAGCCCCAGCATTTT. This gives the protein CASSYGAGFGQPQHF.

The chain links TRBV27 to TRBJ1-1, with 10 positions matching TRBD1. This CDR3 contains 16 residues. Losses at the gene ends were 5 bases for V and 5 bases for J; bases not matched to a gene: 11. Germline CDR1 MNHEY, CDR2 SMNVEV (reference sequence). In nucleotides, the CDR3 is TGTGCCAGCAGTGCGCGACAGGGGGCGCAGGGAACTGAAGCTTTCTTT. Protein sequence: CASSARQGAQGTEAFF.

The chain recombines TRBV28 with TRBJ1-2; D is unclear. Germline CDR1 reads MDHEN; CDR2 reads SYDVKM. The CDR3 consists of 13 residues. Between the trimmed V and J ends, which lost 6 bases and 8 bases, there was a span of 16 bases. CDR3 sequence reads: CASRGPGIGGYTF. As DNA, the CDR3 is TGTGCCAGCAGGGGTCCGGGTATTGGGGGCTACACCTTC.

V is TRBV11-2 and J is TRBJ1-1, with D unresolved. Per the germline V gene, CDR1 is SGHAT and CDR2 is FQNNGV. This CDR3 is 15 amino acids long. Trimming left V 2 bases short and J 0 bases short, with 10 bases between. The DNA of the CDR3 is TGTGCCAGCAGCTTACAGGCAGGAATGAACACTGAAGCTTTCTTT. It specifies CASSLQAGMNTEAFF.

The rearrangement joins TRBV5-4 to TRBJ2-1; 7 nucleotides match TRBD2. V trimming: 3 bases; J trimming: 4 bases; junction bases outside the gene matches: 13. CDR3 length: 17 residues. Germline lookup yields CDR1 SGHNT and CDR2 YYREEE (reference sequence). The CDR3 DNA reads TGTGCCAGCAGCTGGGACTACCACGATTTCGGATACAATGAGCAGTTCTTC. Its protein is CASSWDYHDFGYNEQFF.

This CDR3 is CASSVEGGPGELFF. In nucleotides, the CDR3 is TGTGCCAGCAGCGTAGAAGGGGGTCCCGGGGAGCTGTTTTTT. The chain recombines TRBV9 with TRBJ2-2; D is possibly TRBD1 (6 bases). Germline V lookup: CDR1 SGDLS, CDR2 YYNGEE. The CDR3 loop spans 14 amino acids. V was shortened by 0 bases and J by 6 bases, with 9 bases between the two germline ends.

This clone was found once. This CDR3 is CASSPFELAGFDEQFF. In DNA form, the CDR3 reads TGTGCCAGCAGTCCCTTTGAACTAGCGGGATTCGATGAGCAGTTCTTC. This chain joins TRBV27 and TRBJ2-1; 10 bases are shared with TRBD2. In germline, CDR1 is MNHEY, CDR2 SMNVEV (reference sequence). Trimming cost V 5 bases and J 8 bases; bases outside gene matches: 12. CDR3 length equals 16 residues.

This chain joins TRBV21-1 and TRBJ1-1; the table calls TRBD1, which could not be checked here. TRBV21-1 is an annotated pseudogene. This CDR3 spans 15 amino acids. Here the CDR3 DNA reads TGTGCCAGCAGTACAGGGAACTCCATGAACACTGAAGCTTTCTTT. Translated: CASSTGNSMNTEAFF.

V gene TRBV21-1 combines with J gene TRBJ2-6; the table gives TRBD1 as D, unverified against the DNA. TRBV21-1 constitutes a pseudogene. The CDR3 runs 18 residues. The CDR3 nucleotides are TGTGCCAACAAAGGGACAGCCGAATTAATCTCTGGGGCCAACGTCCTGACTTTC. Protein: CANKGTAELISGANVLTF.